This T cell receptor (beta chain) was obtained from a study of blood T cell repertoires in COVID-19 (dated by TCRdb to 2018 to 2021). Study-wide context: Collaborator samples came from the United States, Italy and Spain and covered acute and convalescent phases of COVID-19. The prospective study material was composed of cDNA or gDNA derived from T cells, B-cell-depleted T cells, or PBMCs. The dataset comprised deeply sampled blood TCRbeta repertoires from subjects exposed to, actively infected with, or recovered from COVID-19. The repertoires were released in a freely available public database intended as a resource for research on the immune response to SARS-CoV-2. Samples came from the ongoing ImmuneRACE study (first 160 participants) plus 1,254 subjects from 6 global collaborators. Nearly every sample came with metadata listing a de-identified subject ID, COVID-19 status, age in years and sex. HLA class I and class II types, where available, came from metadata supplied by the sample provider rather than from assay-based typing.

Samples from volunteer blood donors who had recovered from COVID-19 were contributed by a second Seattle source. The collaborating institutions used their own protocols to collect whole blood in K2EDTA tubes. For TCRbeta analysis, collaborators shipped samples as frozen whole blood, isolated PBMCs, or DNA extracted from either of those sample types. On this clone: The specificity of this receptor is unknown. One base away there is no much larger clone; base qualities are not given.

Points the paper makes about the study in general: Clinical and demographic metadata were provided uncurated, with the amount varying by source and participant.

TCRbeta CDR3 regions were amplified from genomic DNA using the immunoSEQ Assay, a bias-controlled multiplex PCR. Per the original workflow: The number of nucleated cells in each sample was estimated from the amplification of reference gene primers within the assay. Sequence reads were collapsed and filtered to measure the absolute abundance of every unique TCRbeta CDR3 rearrangement. For each sample, productive Simpson clonality was calculated as the square root of Simpson's diversity index across productive rearrangements. Held by TCRdb, this immuneACCESS table contains in-frame sequences only and omits some clones. Under half of the omission traces to an unresolved V gene where checked; the cause of the rest is unknown. D and trimming were read from the DNA, whereas the V and J calls and clone size are those reported in that table. The sample records about 92,000 clones, about 78% of which are singletons. The ten largest clonotypes hold 7.5% to 9.5% of the sample.

The origin of this receptor is a man aged 45-60 years who had recovered from COVID-19. Sequencing used peripheral blood.

Here the CDR3 is given as CASSESNSWNTEAFF. The sequenced DNA: TGCGCCAGCAGTGAGTCTAATTCCTGGAACACTGAAGCTTTCTTT. The chain employs TRBV10-1 and TRBJ1-1, with the D gene not clear enough to name. Reading from cysteine to phenylalanine, the CDR3 counts 15 amino acids. The only DNA kept is the CDR3, 45 bases in frame from the first base. V is cut by 0 bases and J by 1 base, and the space between the germline ends is 9 bases. Reading the germline V gene (reference sequence) gives CDR1 WNHNN and CDR2 SYGVQD.